This TCR beta chain was sequenced in a study of blood T cell repertoires in COVID-19. Turning to the study itself: The study drew acute and convalescent COVID-19 samples from the United States, Italy and Spain. PBMCs, B-cell-depleted T cells, or T cells provided the cDNA or gDNA that made up the material.

As handled by the study authors: The assay estimated nucleated cells by amplifying reference gene primers. TCRdb keeps only in-frame clones here, not all; method: immunoSEQ multiplex PCR. The V and J calls and the clone size are those of that table, but D and trimming were determined from the DNA. The sample shows a few hundred thousand clones, 80% to 85% of them seen only once. The CDR3 is 11 residues long. Germline CDR1 reads SNHLY; CDR2 reads FYNNEI. V shed 4 bases and J shed 8 bases, with 5 bases lying between them. The genes are TRBV2 and TRBJ1-4; D ambiguous. This receptor was taken from a woman in her sixties who had recovered from COVID-19. Sequencing was done on a sample of peripheral blood. The CDR3 coding sequence is TGTGCCAGCAGTGGCCAGGAAAAACTGTTTTTT. Translation gives CASSGQEKLFF.